The 6 T cell receptor beta chains below were found in one sample sequenced in a study of blood T cell repertoires in COVID-19. Assay used: immunoSEQ multiplex PCR; TCRdb lists only in-frame clones, some missing. The sample lists roughly 130,000 clones; around 82% were seen once. Specimen: peripheral blood. These receptors were taken from a woman in her 30s who had recovered from COVID-19.

The chain employs TRBV5-8 and TRBJ2-1, with D tentatively TRBD2 (5 bases). Deletions cut 0 bases from V and 2 bases from J, with 12 bases between. This CDR3 contains 16 residues. CDR1 and CDR2 from the germline V gene are SGHTS and YDEGEE. The CDR3 nucleotides are TGTGCCAGCAGCTTGGACCCGCGGGTCACCTACAATGAGCAGTTCTTC. Its translation is CASSLDPRVTYNEQFF. The full variable domain, completed using reference TRBV5-8 and TRBJ2-1, is EAGVTQSPTHLIKTRGQQATLRCSPISGHTSVYWYQQALGLGLQFLLWYDEGEERNRGNFPPRFSGRQFPNYSSELNVNALELEDSALYLCASSLDPRVTYNEQFFGPGTRLTVL.

V usage is TRBV6-6 and J usage is TRBJ1-6; D call uncertain. This CDR3 region has 16 residues. V shed 2 bases and J shed 7 bases, with 15 bases lying between them. Germline V gives CDR1 MNHNY, CDR2 SVGAGI (reference sequence). CDR3 sequence (DNA): TGTGCCAGCAGTTACATACCCCGGGAGGGAAATTCACCCCTCCACTTT. Translated: CASSYIPREGNSPLHF.

The chain is built from TRBV9 and TRBJ2-6; 10 positions agree with TRBD1. V lost 0 bases, J lost 0 bases, and 6 bases stayed unmatched. This CDR3 has 19 amino acids. Germline CDR1 SGDLS, CDR2 YYNGEE. The DNA of the CDR3 is TGTGCCAGCAGCGTAGATGGGACAGGGGTCTCCTCTGGGGCCAACGTCCTGACTTTC. It yields the protein CASSVDGTGVSSGANVLTF.

This clone was seen more than once but under ten times. CDR3 in amino acids: CASSYSGQGGYEQYF. In DNA, the CDR3 is TGTGCCAGCAGTTACTCGGGACAGGGGGGCTACGAGCAGTACTTC. The chain joins TRBV6-5 to TRBJ2-7, with TRBD1 identical over 11 bases. From germline, CDR1 is MNHEY and CDR2 SVGAGI. Germline trimming cut 0 bases from V and 3 bases from J; bases unmatched to any gene: 1. This CDR3 contains 15 residues.

The chain has TRBV6-5 and TRBJ2-2, with D perhaps TRBD1 (6 bases). V lost 6 bases and J lost 2, with 13 bases in between. This CDR3 spans 15 amino acids. The germline gives CDR1 MNHEY, CDR2 SVGAGI. CDR3 nucleotide sequence: TGTGCCAGCAGCCGACAGGCTGTTAACACCGGGGAGCTGTTTTTT. This codes for CASSRQAVNTGELFF.

CDR3 loop: CASSAGGVTEAFF. CDR3 DNA sequence: TGTGCCAGCAGTGCCGGGGGGGTAACTGAAGCTTTCTTT. The chain joins TRBV6-2 or TRBV6-3 to TRBJ1-1, with D tentatively TRBD1 (5 bases). The germline V gene encodes CDR1 MNHEY and CDR2 SVGEGT. Trimming took off 5 bases at V and 5 bases at J, with 12 bases between the two ends. CDR3 length: 13 amino acids.